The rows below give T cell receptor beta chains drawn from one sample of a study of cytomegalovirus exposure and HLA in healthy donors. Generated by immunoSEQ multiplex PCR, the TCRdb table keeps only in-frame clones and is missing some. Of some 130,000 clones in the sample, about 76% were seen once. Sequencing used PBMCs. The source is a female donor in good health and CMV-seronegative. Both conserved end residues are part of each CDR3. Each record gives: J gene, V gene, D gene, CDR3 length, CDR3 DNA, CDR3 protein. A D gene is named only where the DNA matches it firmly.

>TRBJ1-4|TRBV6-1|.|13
TGTGCCAGCACCCTGGGCGGGGATGAAAAACTGTTTTTT
CASTLGGDEKLFF
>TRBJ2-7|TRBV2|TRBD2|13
TGTGCCAGCACCTTAGCGGGAGACTACGAGCAGTACTTC
CASTLAGDYEQYF
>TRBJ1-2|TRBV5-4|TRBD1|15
TGTGCCAGCGGCCCCACGAGTGCAGGGGGCGATGGCTACACCTTC
CASGPTSAGGDGYTF
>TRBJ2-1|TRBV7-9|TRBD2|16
TGTGCCAGCAGCCCCCCCACTAGCGGGAGGTCCAATGAGCAGTTCTTC
CASSPPTSGRSNEQFF
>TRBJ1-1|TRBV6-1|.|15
TGTGCCAGCAGTGAATTCCCGGGGGAGAACACTGAAGCTTTCTTT
CASSEFPGENTEAFF
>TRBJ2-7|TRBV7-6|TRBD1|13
TGTGCCAGCAGCCCTCGACAGGGGTGGGAGCAGTACTTC
CASSPRQGWEQYF
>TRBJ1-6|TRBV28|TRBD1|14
TGTGCCAGCAGAGGGACAGGGGATAATTCACCCCTCCACTTT
CASRGTGDNSPLHF
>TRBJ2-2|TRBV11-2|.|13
TGTGCCAGCAGCTTAGGTGGCCCCGGGGAGCTGTTTTTT
CASSLGGPGELFF
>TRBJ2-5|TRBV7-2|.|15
TGTGCCAGCAGCTTGAGGGGGGGCAACCAAGAGACCCAGTACTTC
CASSLRGGNQETQYF
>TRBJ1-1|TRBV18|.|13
TGTGCCAGCTCACCTCACAAGAACACTGAAGCTTTCTTT
CASSPHKNTEAFF
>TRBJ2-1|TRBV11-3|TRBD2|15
TGTGCCAGCAGCTCAGGACTAGCGGCCTACAATGAGCAGTTCTTC
CASSSGLAAYNEQFF
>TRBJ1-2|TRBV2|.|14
TGTGCCAGCAGTGCTTCAGGGAGGGATGGTGGCTACACCTTC
CASSASGRDGGYTF
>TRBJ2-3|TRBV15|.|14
TGTGCCACCTCTAGAGGCTATAGCACAGATACGCAGTATTTT
CATSRGYSTDTQYF
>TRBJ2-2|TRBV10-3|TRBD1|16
TGTGCCGCCTCCGGGACAGGGAATCTGAACACCGGGGAGCTGTTTTTT
CAASGTGNLNTGELFF
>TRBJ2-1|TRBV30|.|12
TGTGCCTGGAGTGTACTTGGTAATGAGCAGTTCTTC
CAWSVLGNEQFF
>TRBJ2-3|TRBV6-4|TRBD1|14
TGTGCCAGCAGCTCCGGGACAGAAGGAGATACGCAGTATTTT
CASSSGTEGDTQYF